This T cell receptor beta chain stems from a study of PD-1 blockade in classical Hodgkin lymphoma. Profiled with immunoSEQ multiplex PCR; TCRdb holds only in-frame clones, not every one. The sample lists about 23,000 clones; approximately 91% were seen once. Time point described: newly diagnosed, previously untreated cHL patient sample. The authors purified CD4+ T cells from thawed PBMCs by magnetic negative selection. The CDR3 is 12 amino acids. Germline V gene sequence: CDR1 SQVTM, CDR2 ANQGSEA. V was shortened by 4 bases and J by 2 bases, with 9 bases between the two germline ends. This sequence joins TRBV29-1 and TRBJ2-7, with D hard to call. Sequenced: CD4+ T cells from blood. The source is a human donor with classical Hodgkin lymphoma. CDR3 residues: CSVGGDTYEQYF. The CDR3, as DNA: TGCAGCGTTGGAGGCGATACCTACGAGCAGTACTTC.